This entry lists 20 T cell receptor beta chains sequenced from one sample in a study of T cell responses to AZD1222 COVID-19 vaccine. Clones were read by immunoSEQ multiplex PCR, and TCRdb kept only the in-frame ones, dropping some. The sample lists over 150,000 clones, just over 90% occurring once. The sequences come from peripheral blood, collected on day 0 of AZD1222 vaccination. The source is an adult in good health.

V usage is TRBV27 and J usage is TRBJ2-2; perhaps TRBD2 as D (5 bases). The V end lost 2 bases, the J end lost 5 bases, and 21 bases lay between the germline ends. CDR3 size: 18 residues. Germline lookup yields CDR1 MNHEY and CDR2 SMNVEV (reference sequence). The chain's CDR3 is CASSLEARHGGYTGELFF. For the CDR3, the DNA is TGTGCCAGCAGTTTAGAGGCCAGGCACGGAGGTTATACCGGGGAGCTGTTTTTT.

This clone was picked up one time. This chain connects TRBV19 to TRBJ1-5; 12 positions match TRBD1. Germline CDR1 reads LNHDA; CDR2 reads SQIVND (reference sequence). Trimming took 8 bases from V and 5 from J; bases not matched to a gene: 4. CDR3 size: 14 residues. The CDR3 DNA sequence: TGTGCCAGTGATGGGGACAGGGGGCATCAGCCCCAGCATTTT. As protein: CASDGDRGHQPQHF.

V usage is TRBV4-3 and J usage is TRBJ2-7; D not resolved. Deletions cut 0 bases from V and 2 bases from J, with 11 bases between. The germline V gene has CDR1 LGHNA and CDR2 YSLEER. This CDR3 spans 15 amino acids. The CDR3 bases are TGCGCCAGCAGCCAAGATAGGGCAGGAACCTACGAGCAGTACTTC. Translating gives CASSQDRAGTYEQYF.

This clone was counted only a few times. The chain employs TRBV10-1 and TRBJ2-6; no clear D gene. The CDR3 contains 14 residues. The V end was cut by 10 bases, the J end by 3 bases, with 13 bases between. The germline gives CDR1 WNHNN, CDR2 SYGVQD (reference sequence). CDR3 DNA: TGCGCCATCACACAAGCGAGTGGGGCCAACGTCCTGACTTTC. It codes for CAITQASGANVLTF.

CDR3 nucleotide sequence: TGTGCCAGCAGACCCGACAGGGGGATGGAGGAGACCCAGTACTTC. It codes for CASRPDRGMEETQYF. This chain links TRBV7-9 with TRBJ2-5; 9 positions match TRBD1. Per the germline V gene, CDR1 is SEHNR and CDR2 is FQNEAQ (reference sequence). Trimming took 6 bases from V and 5 from J; bases not matched to a gene: 10. This CDR3 is built from 15 residues.

The chain has TRBV6-2 or TRBV6-3 and TRBJ1-5; 7 nucleotides match TRBD1. The germline V gene has CDR1 MNHEY and CDR2 SVGEGT. Trimming cost V 2 bases and J 6 bases; bases outside gene matches: 7. CDR3 size: 15 residues. The CDR3 loop is CASSYGQGEVQPQHF. In DNA, the CDR3 is TGTGCCAGCAGTTACGGTCAGGGGGAGGTTCAGCCCCAGCATTTT.

CDR3 coding DNA: TGTGCCAGCAGCTTAGAGGGCACTAGGCCCTCCTACGAGCAGTACTTC. Its protein product is CASSLEGTRPSYEQYF. The chain couples TRBV7-2 to TRBJ2-7, with TRBD2 as a possible D gene (5 bases). V lost 1 base and J lost 0, with 13 bases in between. Germline V CDR1 and CDR2: SGHTA, FQGNSA. CDR3 length: 16 amino acids.

V and J are TRBV9 and TRBJ1-1; 8 bases agree with TRBD1. With V trimmed by 3 bases and J by 6 bases, 1 base remained unmatched. Germline lookup yields CDR1 SGDLS and CDR2 YYNGEE. The CDR3 has 12 residues. Written as DNA, the CDR3 is TGTGCCAGCAGCGCGGGACAGGCTGAAGCTTTCTTT. This codes for CASSAGQAEAFF.

The rearrangement links TRBV7-6 to TRBJ2-2, with D perhaps matching TRBD1 (6 bases). Germline V gene sequence: CDR1 SGHVS, CDR2 FNYEAQ. The CDR3 sequence is 16 residues long. V gave up 5 bases and J gave up 6 bases, with 19 bases separating them. Here the CDR3 reads CASSRQPRDISGELFF. The CDR3 nucleotides read TGTGCCAGCAGCCGCCAGCCCAGGGACATCTCCGGGGAGCTGTTTTTT.

The J gene is TRBJ1-1, the V gene TRBV3-1 (or the pseudogene TRBV3-2); D gene uncertain. V shed 5 bases and J shed 0 bases, with 7 bases lying between them. CDR3 length: 13 amino acids. CDR1 is LGHDT and CDR2 is YNNKEL in the germline V gene (reference sequence). The CDR3 DNA is TGTGCCAGCAGCTTTTTGTTGAACACTGAAGCTTTCTTT. This sequence encodes CASSFLLNTEAFF.

This clone was counted between two and nine times. This chain links TRBV3-1 (or the pseudogene TRBV3-2) with TRBJ1-2; D is uncertain. Trimming removed 0 bases at V and 0 bases at J, with 8 bases between. Germline CDR1 LGHDT, CDR2 YNNKEL (reference sequence). CDR3 length: 15 amino acids. The CDR3 here is CASSQDLGANYGYTF. The DNA for the CDR3 is TGTGCCAGCAGCCAAGATCTGGGAGCTAACTATGGCTACACCTTC.

Ten or more counts support this clone. This CDR3 is also generated by other DNA sequences in the sample. This chain links TRBV3-1 (or the pseudogene TRBV3-2) with TRBJ1-3, with D perhaps matching TRBD1 (6 bases). The CDR3 runs to 15 residues. Per germline, CDR1 LGHDT and CDR2 YNNKEL (reference sequence). V lost 3 bases and J 0 bases, leaving 9 bases between the germline ends. CDR3 sequence reads: CASSQGANSGNTIYF. CDR3 DNA: TGTGCCAGCAGCCAGGGGGCCAACTCTGGAAACACCATATATTTT.

The chain uses TRBV3-1 (or the pseudogene TRBV3-2) and TRBJ1-3; D is unresolved. Trimming shortened V by 3 bases and J by 2 bases, and 8 bases separated the two germline ends. Germline CDR1 reads LGHDT; CDR2 reads YNNKEL (reference sequence). This CDR3 spans 14 amino acids. CDR3 protein: CASSQGFAGNTIYF. The CDR3 DNA reads TGTGCCAGCAGCCAGGGCTTTGCTGGAAACACCATATATTTT.

The rearrangement links TRBV10-2 to TRBJ2-1, with TRBD2 matching 9 bases. CDR3 length: 14 amino acids. Germline CDR1 reads WSHSY; CDR2 reads SAAADI. Germline trimming cut 8 bases from V and 8 bases from J; bases unmatched to any gene: 10. The chain's CDR3 is CASGAAGGWDEQFF. Written as DNA, the CDR3 is TGCGCCAGCGGGGCAGCGGGGGGCTGGGATGAGCAGTTCTTC.

The V and J genes are TRBV7-6 and TRBJ2-7; 7 bases map to TRBD1. Losses at the gene ends were 5 bases for V and 9 bases for J; bases not matched to a gene: 4. CDR1 is SGHVS, CDR2 FNYEAQ, per germline. The CDR3 spans 11 residues. The CDR3 loop is CASSADRVQYF. For the CDR3, the DNA is TGTGCCAGCAGCGCAGACAGGGTGCAGTACTTC.

The V gene is TRBV6-2 or TRBV6-3, the J gene TRBJ2-2; TRBD1 is a possible D gene (5 bases). The length of the CDR3 is 14 residues. The V and J ends lost 4 bases and 1 base respectively, with 7 bases between them. Germline values: CDR1 MNHEY, CDR2 SVGEGT. In DNA, the CDR3 is TGTGCCAGCAGTTTGACAGTGAACACCGGGGAGCTGTTTTTT. This codes for CASSLTVNTGELFF.

The chain has TRBV3-1 (or the pseudogene TRBV3-2) and TRBJ2-1, with D possibly being TRBD1 (6 bases). Trimming took off 2 bases at V and 7 bases at J, with 9 bases between the two ends. Germline CDR1 reads LGHDT; CDR2 reads YNNKEL (reference sequence). The CDR3 consists of 13 residues. CDR3 loop: CASSQQGWNEQFF. For the CDR3, the DNA is TGTGCCAGCAGCCAACAGGGGTGGAATGAGCAGTTCTTC.

The rearrangement uses TRBV18 and TRBJ2-1, with D unclear. The CDR3 covers 14 residues. V lost 4 bases to trimming and J lost 2 bases, with 9 bases between them. The V gene's germline CDR1 is KGHSH and CDR2 LQKENI. The CDR3 DNA follows: TGTGCCAGCTCACGGGGTAGTACCTACAATGAGCAGTTCTTC. Encoded protein: CASSRGSTYNEQFF.

The chain combines TRBV10-3 with TRBJ1-1, with D possibly matching TRBD1 (6 bases). V lost 6 bases and J lost 4, with 18 bases in between. The CDR3 sequence is 15 residues long. Germline V lookup: CDR1 ENHRY, CDR2 SYGVKD. The CDR3 is CAIRADSLGGTEAFF. CDR3 coding DNA: TGTGCCATCAGGGCGGACAGCCTAGGAGGCACTGAAGCTTTCTTT.

The chain links TRBV12-5 to TRBJ1-3; D unclear. Trimming removed 6 bases at V and 6 bases at J, with 3 bases between. The CDR3 totals 10 residues. Germline CDR1 and CDR2: LGHNT and FRNRAP. The CDR3 is CASGPNTIYF. CDR3 in DNA: TGTGCTAGTGGGCCAAACACCATATATTTT.